The rows below give T cell receptor beta chains drawn from one sample of a study of control samples from healthy donors and cancer patients. Libraries were prepared by immunoSEQ multiplex PCR; TCRdb keeps only in-frame clonotypes and omits some of them. The sample records 170,000 or so clones, 90% to 95% being singletons. The sequenced material came from blood. The receptors shown here come from a man aged 25-40 years in good health. The CDR3 runs from the conserved cysteine through the conserved F or W. A D gene is named only where the DNA matches it firmly. A clone size is listed for some rows: how often the clone was seen (once, few, many), or a class if it is expanded.

J gene: TRBJ1-1; V gene: TRBV6-5; D gene: TRBD1; clone size: NA; CDR3 protein: CASSWKSTGMNTEAFF; CDR3 DNA: TGTGCCAGCAGTTGGAAATCGACAGGGATGAACACTGAAGCTTTCTTT
J gene: TRBJ2-2; V gene: TRBV7-7; D gene: NA; clone size: NA; CDR3 protein: CASSLARGTGELFF; CDR3 DNA: TGTGCCAGCAGCTTAGCTAGGGGAACCGGGGAGCTGTTTTTT
J gene: TRBJ2-7; V gene: TRBV30; D gene: TRBD2; clone size: NA; CDR3 protein: CAWSVPSGSYEQYF; CDR3 DNA: TGTGCCTGGAGTGTCCCTAGCGGCTCCTACGAGCAGTACTTC
J gene: TRBJ2-2; V gene: TRBV28; D gene: NA; clone size: once; CDR3 protein: CASTPMMAGRTGELFF; CDR3 DNA: TGTGCCAGCACCCCCATGATGGCAGGTCGCACCGGGGAGCTGTTTTTT
J gene: TRBJ2-3; V gene: TRBV5-6; D gene: TRBD2; clone size: NA; CDR3 protein: CASSLSGRPDTQYF; CDR3 DNA: TGTGCCAGCAGCTTGAGCGGGAGACCCGATACGCAGTATTTT
J gene: TRBJ1-5; V gene: TRBV9; D gene: NA; clone size: NA; CDR3 protein: CASSVDSSNQPQHF; CDR3 DNA: TGTGCCAGCAGCGTGGACAGCAGCAATCAGCCCCAGCATTTT
J gene: TRBJ2-2; V gene: TRBV11-2; D gene: NA; clone size: NA; CDR3 protein: CASSWARGSTGELFF; CDR3 DNA: TGTGCCAGCAGCTGGGCACGGGGTTCGACCGGGGAGCTGTTTTTT
J gene: TRBJ2-5; V gene: TRBV6-5; D gene: NA; clone size: NA; CDR3 protein: CASSSRDRGRTQYF; CDR3 DNA: TGTGCCAGCAGTAGCAGGGACCGAGGGAGGACCCAGTACTTC
J gene: TRBJ1-1; V gene: TRBV7-8; D gene: NA; clone size: NA; CDR3 protein: CASSLGGGSIWTEAFF; CDR3 DNA: TGTGCCAGCAGCTTAGGAGGTGGCTCAATCTGGACTGAAGCTTTCTTT
J gene: TRBJ1-6; V gene: TRBV6-2/TRBV6-3; D gene: TRBD1; clone size: once; CDR3 protein: CASSYLGQSNSPLHF; CDR3 DNA: TGTGCCAGCAGTTATCTGGGACAGTCCAATTCACCCCTCCACTTT
J gene: TRBJ2-5; V gene: TRBV2; D gene: TRBD1; clone size: NA; CDR3 protein: CASMDRGRETQYF; CDR3 DNA: TGTGCCAGCATGGACAGGGGACGGGAGACCCAGTACTTC
J gene: TRBJ1-2; V gene: TRBV7-2; D gene: NA; clone size: NA; CDR3 protein: CASSPNILGYGYTF; CDR3 DNA: TGTGCCAGCAGCCCTAATATCCTCGGCTATGGCTACACCTTC
J gene: TRBJ2-1; V gene: TRBV6-5; D gene: NA; clone size: NA; CDR3 protein: CASSYSIGQNNEQFF; CDR3 DNA: TGTGCCAGCAGTTACTCGATAGGACAGAACAATGAGCAGTTCTTC